The T cell receptor beta chain described here comes from a study of cytomegalovirus exposure and HLA in healthy donors. Primers: 60 Vbeta forward and 13 Jbeta reverse. Assay used: immunoSEQ multiplex PCR; TCRdb lists only in-frame clones, some missing. The sample yields tens of thousands of clones, 79% seen once. Germline V gene sequence: CDR1 MNHNS, CDR2 SASEGT. The V gene end was trimmed by 5 bases and the J gene end by 7 bases; junction bases not matched to a gene: 7. The CDR3 has 14 residues. V gene TRBV6-1 combines with J gene TRBJ2-1; 8 nucleotides align to TRBD2. This clonotype was sampled from a woman between 40 and 50 years old in good health and CMV-seropositive. Source material: PBMCs. The CDR3 region is CASSSGGPFNEQFF. For the CDR3, the DNA is TGTGCCAGCAGTTCGGGGGGGCCTTTTAATGAGCAGTTCTTC.